A selection of T cell receptor beta chains follows, all from one sample in a study of T cell repertoires in cytomegalovirus infection. TCRdb redid the calling of the reads with MiXCR, one entry per CDR3 protein. The top ten clones hold roughly 2.8% of a sample with some 680,000 distinct CDR3 sequences, 35% to 45% of them seen once. The sequencing input was PBMCs. All receptors come from a human donor in good health (CMV status not recorded). Some clones in this sample may be carry-over from other donors' samples. CDR3s include the opening cysteine and the closing phenylalanine or tryptophan. A D gene is named only where the DNA matches it firmly. Clone size is shown for a subset of rows, as once, few, many or a class of expanded clone.

j_call	d_call	v_call	clone_size	cdr3_nt	cdr3_aa
TRBJ2-5	.	TRBV12-5	.	TGTGCTAGCTACATCCCGGGACACCTACAAGAGACCACGTACTTC	CASYIPGHLQETTYF
TRBJ2-7	.	TRBV7-2	many	TGTGCCAGCAGCAACCGAGGGGGAACCTACGAGCAGTACTTC	CASSNRGGTYEQYF
TRBJ2-3	.	TRBV7-6	many	TGTGCCAGCACCCACATGGGAGGGGGTAGCACAGATACGCAGTATTTT	CASTHMGGGSTDTQYF
TRBJ1-2	.	TRBV6-6	few	TGTGCCAGCAGTTCCCCCAGGACAGATTCCTATGGCTACACCTTC	CASSSPRTDSYGYTF
TRBJ2-3	TRBD2	TRBV20-1	few	TGCAGTGCACCAAAAGCGGGGCTTACAGATACGCAGTATTTT	CSAPKAGLTDTQYF
TRBJ2-3	.	TRBV19	.	TGTGCCAGTAGTCACCAGCGGAGGAACACAGATACGCAGTATTTT	CASSHQRRNTDTQYF
TRBJ1-1	.	TRBV27	.	TGTGCCAGCAGTTTATTTTCCGGGACACCGAACACTGAAGCTTTCTTT	CASSLFSGTPNTEAFF
TRBJ2-5	.	TRBV2	few	TGTGCCAGCAGTGAAGCGCCCCCACAGCTACCCTCGGAGACCCAGTACTTC	CASSEAPPQLPSETQYF
TRBJ1-2	TRBD1	TRBV7-9	.	TGTGCCAGCAGCTTTGAGGGGGCAATTGGCTACACCTTC	CASSFEGAIGYTF
TRBJ1-1	TRBD1	TRBV19	.	TGTGCCAGTACCCCGAAAAGGACAGGGATGAACACTGAAGCTTTCTTT	CASTPKRTGMNTEAFF
TRBJ2-3	.	TRBV12-3/TRBV12-4	once	TGTGCCAGCAGCCCCGGGACCTCATGGGCAGATACGCAGTATTTT	CASSPGTSWADTQYF
TRBJ1-5	.	TRBV27	.	TGTGCCAGCAGTTTATCGTACGGTTCGATTGTCCAGGGCAGCAATCAGCCCCAGCATTTT	CASSLSYGSIVQGSNQPQHF
TRBJ1-2	TRBD1	TRBV20-1	.	TGCAGTGCGGGAACCGGGACAGGGGAGGGTAACTATGGCTACACCTTC	CSAGTGTGEGNYGYTF
TRBJ2-4	TRBD1	TRBV6-2/TRBV6-3	few	TGTGCCAGCAGTTTTAACAGGGGGAACATTCAGTACTTC	CASSFNRGNIQYF
TRBJ1-4	TRBD1	TRBV7-9	many	TGTGCCAGCAGCCCCGGGACAGGGTGGGAAAAACTGTTTTTT	CASSPGTGWEKLFF
TRBJ1-4	.	TRBV9	.	TGTGCCAGCAGCGCGATGGGGGACCGGCCAACTAATGAAAAACTGTTTTTT	CASSAMGDRPTNEKLFF
TRBJ2-2	TRBD1	TRBV6-6	.	TGTGCCAGCAACCATGAACAGGGGGCCGGGGAGCTGTTTTTT	CASNHEQGAGELFF
TRBJ1-5	.	TRBV4-1	few	TGCGCCAGCAGCCATGCTGAGGGGAGTCAGCCCCAGCATTTT	CASSHAEGSQPQHF
TRBJ2-2	.	TRBV28	few	TGTGCCAGCAGTTTAGCGGCCATAAACACCGGGGAGCTGTTTTTT	CASSLAAINTGELFF
TRBJ1-5	.	TRBV27	.	TGTGCCAGCAGTACGTTACAGGGAATAGCCGATCAGCCCCAGCATTTT	CASSTLQGIADQPQHF
TRBJ1-6	.	TRBV7-2	many	TGTGCCAGCAGCTCACTGGGCGGGCAGGGAAATTCACCCCTCCACTTT	CASSSLGGQGNSPLHF
TRBJ1-5	TRBD1	TRBV27	.	TGTGCCAGCAGTTCCTGGACAGGTAATCAGCCCCAGCATTTT	CASSSWTGNQPQHF
TRBJ1-1	.	TRBV12-3/TRBV12-4	once	TGTGCCAGCAGTTTACGGGGGCGCGGTGAAGCTTTCTTT	CASSLRGRGEAFF
TRBJ1-5	.	TRBV7-8	many	TGTGCCAGCAGCCCCTCAAATCAGCCCCAGCATTTT	CASSPSNQPQHF